This T cell receptor beta chain was observed in a study of blood T cells in healthy people across ages. The second PCR ran roughly 7 to 12 cycles with a sample-barcoded 5' primer and J-beta primers. TCRdb fed the 5' RACE reads into MiXCR, producing one record per CDR3 protein. The repertoire holds about 1.7 million distinct CDR3 sequences, approximately 30% seen once, with more than 6% in the top ten. Germline CDR1 SEHNR, CDR2 FQNEAQ (reference sequence). V was trimmed by 6 bases and J by 10 bases, leaving 24 bases between them. The CDR3 extends over 16 amino acids. The sequence was obtained from a woman under 40 in good health. This rearrangement joins TRBV7-9 to TRBJ1-4; possibly TRBD1 for D (5 bases). The sequencing sample was made of blood. This CDR3 is CASRGGRDREGGKLFF. The CDR3 nucleotides are TGTGCCAGCAGAGGCGGCCGGGACCGCGAGGGCGGAAAACTGTTTTTT. Together with reference TRBV7-9 and TRBJ1-4, the CDR3 gives the full variable domain: DTGVSQNPRHKITKRGQNVTFRCDPISEHNRLYWYRQTLGQGPEFLTYFQNEAQLEKSRLLSDRFSAERPKGSFSTLEIQRTEQGDSAMYLCASRGGRDREGGKLFFGSGTQLSVL.